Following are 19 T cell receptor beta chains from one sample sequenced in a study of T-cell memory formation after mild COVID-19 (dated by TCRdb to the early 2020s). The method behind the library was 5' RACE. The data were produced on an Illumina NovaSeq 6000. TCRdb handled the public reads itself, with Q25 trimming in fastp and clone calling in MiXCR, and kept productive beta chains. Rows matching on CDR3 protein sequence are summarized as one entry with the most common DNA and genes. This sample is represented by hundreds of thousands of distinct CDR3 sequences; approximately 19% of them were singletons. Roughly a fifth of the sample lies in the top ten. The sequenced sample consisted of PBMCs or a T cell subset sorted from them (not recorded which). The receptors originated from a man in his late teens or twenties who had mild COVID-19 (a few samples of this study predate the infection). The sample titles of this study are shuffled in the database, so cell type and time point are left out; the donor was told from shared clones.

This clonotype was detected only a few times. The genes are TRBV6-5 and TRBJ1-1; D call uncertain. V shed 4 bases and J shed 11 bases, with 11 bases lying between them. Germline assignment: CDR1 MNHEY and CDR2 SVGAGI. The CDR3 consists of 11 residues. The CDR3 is CASSFPPTAFF. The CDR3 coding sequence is TGTGCCAGCAGTTTCCCCCCCACGGCTTTCTTT.

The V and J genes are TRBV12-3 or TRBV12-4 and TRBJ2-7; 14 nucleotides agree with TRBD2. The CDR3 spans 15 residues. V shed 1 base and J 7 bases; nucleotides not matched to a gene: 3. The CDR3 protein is CASSLGLAGGMEQYF. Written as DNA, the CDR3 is TGTGCCAGCAGTTTAGGACTAGCGGGGGGGATGGAGCAGTACTTC.

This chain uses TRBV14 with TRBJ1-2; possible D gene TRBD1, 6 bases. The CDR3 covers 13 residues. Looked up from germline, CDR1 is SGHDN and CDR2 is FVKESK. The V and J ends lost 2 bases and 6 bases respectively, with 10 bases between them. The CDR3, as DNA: TGTGCCAGCAGCCAAACAGGGCGGGATGGCTACACCTTC. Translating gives CASSQTGRDGYTF.

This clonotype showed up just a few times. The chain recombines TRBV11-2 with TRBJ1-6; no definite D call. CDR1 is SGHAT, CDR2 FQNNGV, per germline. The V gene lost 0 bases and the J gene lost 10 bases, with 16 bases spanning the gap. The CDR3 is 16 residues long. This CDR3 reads CASSLEPTQNSSPLHF. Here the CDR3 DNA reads TGTGCCAGCAGCTTAGAGCCCACGCAAAATAGCTCACCCCTCCACTTT. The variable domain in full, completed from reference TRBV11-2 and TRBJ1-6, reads EAGVAQSPRYKIIEKRQSVAFWCNPISGHATLYWYQQILGQGPKLLIQFQNNGVVDDSQLPKDRFSAERLKGVDSTLKIQPAKLEDSAVYLCASSLEPTQNSSPLHFGNGTRLTVT.

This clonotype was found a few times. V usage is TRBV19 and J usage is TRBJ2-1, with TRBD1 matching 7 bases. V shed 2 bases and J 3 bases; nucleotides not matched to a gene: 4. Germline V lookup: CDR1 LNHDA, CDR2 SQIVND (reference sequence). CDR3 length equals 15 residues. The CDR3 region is CASSIRGGLYNEQFF. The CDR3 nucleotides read TGTGCCAGTAGTATAAGAGGGGGCCTCTACAATGAGCAGTTCTTC. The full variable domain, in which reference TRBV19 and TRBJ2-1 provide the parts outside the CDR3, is DGGITQSPKYLFRKEGQNVTLSCEQNLNHDAMYWYRQDPGQGLRLIYYSQIVNDFQKGDIAEGYSVSREKKESFPLTVTSAQKNPTAFYLCASSIRGGLYNEQFFGPGTRLTVL.

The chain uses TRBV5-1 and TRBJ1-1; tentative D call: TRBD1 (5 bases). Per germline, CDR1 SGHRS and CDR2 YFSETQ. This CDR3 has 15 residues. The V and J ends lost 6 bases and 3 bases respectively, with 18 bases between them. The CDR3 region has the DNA TGCGCCAGCACGGGGCACGGGATTGGGGACACTGAAGCTTTCTTT. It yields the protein CASTGHGIGDTEAFF. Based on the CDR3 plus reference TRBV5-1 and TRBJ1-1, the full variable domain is KAGVTQTPRYLIKTRGQQVTLSCSPISGHRSVSWYQQTPGQGLQFLFEYFSETQRNKGNFPGRFSGRQFSNSRSEMNVSTLELGDSALYLCASTGHGIGDTEAFFGQGTRLTVV.

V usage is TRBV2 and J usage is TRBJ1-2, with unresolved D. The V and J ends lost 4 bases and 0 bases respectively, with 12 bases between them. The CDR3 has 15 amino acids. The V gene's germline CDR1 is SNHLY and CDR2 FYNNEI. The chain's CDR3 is CASSVRAASNYGYTF. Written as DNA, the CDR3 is TGTGCCAGCAGTGTACGGGCAGCATCTAACTATGGCTACACCTTC. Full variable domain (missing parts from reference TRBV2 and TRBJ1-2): EPEVTQTPSHQVTQMGQEVILRCVPISNHLYFYWYRQILGQKVEFLVSFYNNEISEKSEIFDDQFSVERPDGSNFTLKIRSTKLEDSAMYFCASSVRAASNYGYTFGSGTRLTVV.

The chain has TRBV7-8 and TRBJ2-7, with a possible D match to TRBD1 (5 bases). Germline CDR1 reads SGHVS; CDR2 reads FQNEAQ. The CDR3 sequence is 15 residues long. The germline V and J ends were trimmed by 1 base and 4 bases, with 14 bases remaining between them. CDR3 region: CASSLEAGIPYEQYF. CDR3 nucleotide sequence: TGTGCCAGCAGCTTAGAAGCAGGGATTCCTTACGAGCAGTACTTC.

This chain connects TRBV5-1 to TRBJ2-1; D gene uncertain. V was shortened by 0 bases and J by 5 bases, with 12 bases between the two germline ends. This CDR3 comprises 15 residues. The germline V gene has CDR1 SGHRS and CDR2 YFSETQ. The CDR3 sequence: CASSLAVLSHNEQFF. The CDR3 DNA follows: TGCGCCAGCAGCTTGGCCGTTCTCAGTCACAATGAGCAGTTCTTC.

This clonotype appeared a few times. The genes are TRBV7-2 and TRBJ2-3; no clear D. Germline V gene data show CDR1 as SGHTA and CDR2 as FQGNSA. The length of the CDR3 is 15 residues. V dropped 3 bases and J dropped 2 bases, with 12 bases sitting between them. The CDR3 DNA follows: TGTGCCAGCAGCTTTTTTATGGTTGTCACAGATACGCAGTATTTT. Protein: CASSFFMVVTDTQYF.

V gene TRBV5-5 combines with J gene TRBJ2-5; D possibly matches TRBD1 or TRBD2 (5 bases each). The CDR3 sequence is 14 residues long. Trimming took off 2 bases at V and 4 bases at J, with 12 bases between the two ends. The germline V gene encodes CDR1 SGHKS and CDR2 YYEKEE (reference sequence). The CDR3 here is CASSLLGARETQYF. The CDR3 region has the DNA TGTGCCAGCAGCTTACTCGGGGCGAGAGAGACCCAGTACTTC.

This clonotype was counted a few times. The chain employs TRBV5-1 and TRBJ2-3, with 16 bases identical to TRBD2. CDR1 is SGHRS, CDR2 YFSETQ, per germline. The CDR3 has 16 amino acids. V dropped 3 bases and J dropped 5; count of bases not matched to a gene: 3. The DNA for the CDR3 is TGCGCCAGCAGCTCTGGGACTAGCGGGGGGGGAGATACGCAGTATTTT. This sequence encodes CASSSGTSGGGDTQYF.

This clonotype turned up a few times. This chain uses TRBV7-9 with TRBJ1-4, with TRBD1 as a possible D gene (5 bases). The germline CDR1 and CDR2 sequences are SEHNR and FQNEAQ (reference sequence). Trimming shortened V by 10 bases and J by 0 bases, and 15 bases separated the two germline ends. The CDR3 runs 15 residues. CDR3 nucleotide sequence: TGTGCCACCGGGCAGGGACTTGCAACTAATGAAAAACTGTTTTTT. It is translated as CATGQGLATNEKLFF.

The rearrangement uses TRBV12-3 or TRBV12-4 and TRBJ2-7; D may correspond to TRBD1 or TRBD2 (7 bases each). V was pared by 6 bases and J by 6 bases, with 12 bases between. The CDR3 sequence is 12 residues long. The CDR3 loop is CASRTGRGEQYF. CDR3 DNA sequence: TGTGCCAGCAGGACAGGGAGGGGCGAGCAGTACTTC.

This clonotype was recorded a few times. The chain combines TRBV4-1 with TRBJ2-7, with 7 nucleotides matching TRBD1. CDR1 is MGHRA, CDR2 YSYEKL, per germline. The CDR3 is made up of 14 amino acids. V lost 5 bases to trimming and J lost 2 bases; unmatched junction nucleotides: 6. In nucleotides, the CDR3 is TGCGCCAGCAGCAAACAGGGGAAGGCCTACGAGCAGTACTTC. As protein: CASSKQGKAYEQYF.

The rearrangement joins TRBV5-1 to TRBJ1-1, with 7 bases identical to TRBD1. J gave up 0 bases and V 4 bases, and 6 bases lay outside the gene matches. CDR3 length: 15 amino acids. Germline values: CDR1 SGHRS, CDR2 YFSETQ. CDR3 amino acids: CASSRDSLMNTEAFF. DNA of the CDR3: TGCGCCAGCAGCCGGGACAGCCTGATGAACACTGAAGCTTTCTTT.

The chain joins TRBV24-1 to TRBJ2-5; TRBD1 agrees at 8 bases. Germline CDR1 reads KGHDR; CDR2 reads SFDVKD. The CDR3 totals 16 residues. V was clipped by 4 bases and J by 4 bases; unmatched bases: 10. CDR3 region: CATSDRAWTGRETQYF. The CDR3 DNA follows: TGTGCCACCAGTGACCGAGCCTGGACAGGGAGAGAGACCCAGTACTTC.

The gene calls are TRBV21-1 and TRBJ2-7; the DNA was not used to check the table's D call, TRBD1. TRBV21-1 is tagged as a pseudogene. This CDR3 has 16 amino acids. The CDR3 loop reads CASSNWDIQSSYEQYV. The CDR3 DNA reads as TGTGCCAGCAGCAATTGGGACATACAGAGCTCCTACGAGCAGTACGTC.

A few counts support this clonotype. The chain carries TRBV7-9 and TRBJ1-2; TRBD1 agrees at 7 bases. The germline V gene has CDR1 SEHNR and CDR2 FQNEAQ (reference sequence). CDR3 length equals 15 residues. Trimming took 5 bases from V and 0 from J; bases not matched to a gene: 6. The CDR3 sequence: CASSPDRDPNYGYTF. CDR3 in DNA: TGTGCCAGCAGCCCCGACAGGGACCCTAACTATGGCTACACCTTC.